Reported below is one TCR beta chain. CDR3 size: 15 residues. Trimming pared 7 bases from V and 1 base from J, leaving 16 bases between. From germline, CDR1 is SEHNR and CDR2 FQNEAQ (reference sequence). This sample stems from a study of molecular identifiers for immune sequencing clone quantification. Sorted cell numbers of about 19,000 to 1,000,000, with 10%, 30% or 50% RNA, served as input for naive CD8 libraries. TCRdb redid the calling of the PCR reads with MiXCR, one entry per CDR3 protein. The sample carries around 460,000 distinct CDR3 sequences, 20% to 25% recorded once. The TCR was taken from a human donor in good health. Some libraries in this study had Jurkat cell RNA spiked in. The chain has TRBV7-9 and TRBJ1-1; maybe TRBD1 (6 bases). Sequencing used naive CD8+ T cells from blood, with Jurkat cell RNA spiked in. Subset specified: FACS-sorted CD8+CD4-CCR7+CD45RA+ naive T cells. CDR3 amino acids: CASTSQGTWNTEAFF. For the CDR3, the DNA is TGTGCCAGCACCTCACAGGGAACTTGGAACACTGAAGCTTTCTTT.